The 21 T cell receptor beta chains listed next were all sequenced from one sample in a study of T cell changes during pregnancy in multiple sclerosis. Profiled with immunoSEQ multiplex PCR; TCRdb holds only in-frame clones, not every one. The sample has under 20,000 clones; roughly four fifths are singletons. Sequenced here: CD8+ T cells from peripheral blood mononuclear cells, sampled in the second trimester of pregnancy. These receptor sequences come from a female donor in good health, enrolled as a control in a pregnancy study.

The genes are TRBV7-2 and TRBJ1-1; the D is unclear. V lost 5 bases and J lost 4, with 5 bases in between. CDR1 and CDR2 (germline): SGHTA, FQGNSA. The CDR3 has 11 residues. CDR3 region: CASSPSTEAFF. In nucleotides, the CDR3 is TGTGCCAGCAGCCCCAGCACTGAAGCTTTCTTT.

The rearrangement links TRBV9 to TRBJ1-3, with D maybe TRBD1 (5 bases). This CDR3 region has 16 residues. From germline, CDR1 is SGDLS and CDR2 YYNGEE. The V end lost 3 bases, the J end lost 3 bases, and 16 bases lay between the germline ends. CDR3 region: CASSGPLGGIGNTIYF. The CDR3 bases are TGTGCCAGCAGCGGACCCCTGGGGGGAATTGGAAACACCATATATTTT. The complete variable domain, with remaining parts taken from reference TRBV9 and TRBJ1-3, reads DSGVTQTPKHLITATGQRVTLRCSPRSGDLSVYWYQQSLDQGLQFLIQYYNGEERAKGNILERFSAQQFPDLHSELNLSSLELGDSALYFCASSGPLGGIGNTIYFGEGSWLTVV.

V usage is TRBV30 and J usage is TRBJ2-7, with 8 bases lining up with TRBD1. CDR1 GTSNPN and CDR2 SVGIG come from the germline V gene (reference sequence). V was pared by 7 bases and J by 0 bases, with 5 bases of the junction left unmatched. The CDR3 runs 13 residues. In DNA form, the CDR3 reads TGTGCCTTGACAGGGGTTTTCTCCTACGAGCAGTACTTC. Translation: CALTGVFSYEQYF.

The rearrangement joins TRBV28 to TRBJ1-1, with D possibly being TRBD1 (5 bases). The length of the CDR3 is 10 residues. The germline V gene has CDR1 MDHEN and CDR2 SYDVKM. V lost 8 bases to trimming and J lost 7 bases, with 8 bases between them. Here the CDR3 reads CASWGGEAFF. The CDR3 DNA follows: TGTGCCAGCTGGGGGGGTGAAGCTTTCTTT.

The CDR3 nucleotides read TGTGCCAGCAGTTGGGGACAGGGAAAGAACACTGAAGCTTTCTTT. Encoded protein: CASSWGQGKNTEAFF. The J gene is TRBJ1-1, the V gene TRBV6-5, with 9 bases identical to TRBD1. The CDR3 consists of 15 residues. CDR1 is MNHEY, CDR2 SVGAGI, per germline. Trimming at V came to 4 bases and at J to 1 base, leaving 4 bases not matched to a gene.

This clone has a single count. The genes are TRBV6-6 and TRBJ1-1; D not resolved. V lost 2 bases and J lost 2, with 6 bases in between. The CDR3 length is 13 residues. Per the germline V gene, CDR1 is MNHNY and CDR2 is SVGAGI (reference sequence). The CDR3, as DNA: TGTGCCAGCAGTTACGCGTCCAACACTGAAGCTTTCTTT. This codes for CASSYASNTEAFF.

The J gene is TRBJ1-1, the V gene TRBV11-2; D ambiguous. This CDR3 has 13 amino acids. Trimming removed 8 bases at V and 0 bases at J, with 10 bases between. Germline V gene lookup returns CDR1 SGHAT and CDR2 FQNNGV. CDR3 sequence (DNA): TGTGCCAGCGCTGTAGATATGAACACTGAAGCTTTCTTT. Protein product: CASAVDMNTEAFF. Using reference TRBV11-2 and TRBJ1-1 for the parts outside the CDR3, the full variable domain is EAGVAQSPRYKIIEKRQSVAFWCNPISGHATLYWYQQILGQGPKLLIQFQNNGVVDDSQLPKDRFSAERLKGVDSTLKIQPAKLEDSAVYLCASAVDMNTEAFFGQGTRLTVV.

The V and J genes are TRBV28 and TRBJ1-1; D unresolved. V lost 5 bases and J lost 0, with 16 bases in between. This CDR3 spans 16 amino acids. Looked up from germline, CDR1 is MDHEN and CDR2 is SYDVKM. CDR3 protein: CASSARLEGMNTEAFF. The CDR3 DNA is TGTGCCAGCAGTGCCCGTCTAGAGGGCATGAACACTGAAGCTTTCTTT.

Only one count was recorded for this clone. The chain links TRBV4-3 to TRBJ2-1, with 10 bases aligning to TRBD2. The CDR3 runs to 15 residues. V shed 0 bases, J shed 9 bases, and the junction held 5 bases outside the gene matches. Germline values: CDR1 LGHNA, CDR2 YSLEER. In DNA form, the CDR3 reads TGCGCCAGCAGCCAAGAAAGCGGGGGGGCCGCTGAGCAGTTCTTC. The encoded protein is CASSQESGGAAEQFF.

The V gene is TRBV10-3, the J gene TRBJ1-1; TRBD1 agrees at 8 bases. The germline gives CDR1 ENHRY, CDR2 SYGVKD. Losses at the gene ends were 2 bases for V and 5 bases for J; bases not matched to a gene: 7. The CDR3 contains 15 residues. The CDR3 nucleotides read TGTGCCATCAGTGAGCGCGATACAGGGGGAACTGAAGCTTTCTTT. Translating gives CAISERDTGGTEAFF.

The chain recombines TRBV7-9 with TRBJ1-2; 9 nucleotides match TRBD1. CDR3 size: 12 residues. The V segment lost 4 bases and the J segment 10 bases; nucleotides outside the gene matches: 4. Germline CDR1 reads SEHNR; CDR2 reads FQNEAQ (reference sequence). CDR3 sequence (DNA): TGTGCCAGCAGCTGGGGACAGGGAGTCTACACCTTC. Translated, it gives CASSWGQGVYTF. The full variable domain, with the rest looked up from reference TRBV7-9 and TRBJ1-2, is DTGVSQNPRHKITKRGQNVTFRCDPISEHNRLYWYRQTLGQGPEFLTYFQNEAQLEKSRLLSDRFSAERPKGSFSTLEIQRTEQGDSAMYLCASSWGQGVYTFGSGTRLTVV.

This clone was picked up a small number of times. This sequence joins TRBV29-1 and TRBJ2-3, with 10 bases matching TRBD2. The ends lost 4 bases at V and 1 base at J; junction bases unmatched: 2. There are 14 residues in the CDR3. Germline CDR1 SQVTM, CDR2 ANQGSEA. The CDR3 DNA sequence: TGCAGCGTTGTAGGGACTAGCGGCACAGATACGCAGTATTTT. Translated: CSVVGTSGTDTQYF.

The V gene is TRBV27, the J gene TRBJ2-4; 8 positions agree with TRBD2. The germline V gene has CDR1 MNHEY and CDR2 SMNVEV (reference sequence). The CDR3 has 14 residues. V lost 8 bases, J lost 3 bases, and 6 bases stayed unmatched. The CDR3 spells CASAIAGNKNIQYF. CDR3 nucleotides: TGTGCCAGCGCCATAGCGGGGAACAAAAACATTCAGTACTTC.

The chain uses TRBV27 and TRBJ2-7; 7 nucleotides align to TRBD2. Trimming removed 2 bases from V and 5 bases from J; junction bases left unmatched: 9. Germline CDR1 MNHEY, CDR2 SMNVEV (reference sequence). There are 15 residues in the CDR3. CDR3 DNA: TGTGCCAGCAGTTTAAACGGCGGGAGCCGGGACGAGCAGTACTTC. It yields the protein CASSLNGGSRDEQYF.

The chain combines TRBV4-3 with TRBJ2-2, with 15 bases matching TRBD2. The V gene end was trimmed by 5 bases and the J gene end by 8 bases; junction bases not matched to a gene: 6. Germline loops: CDR1 LGHNA, CDR2 YSLEER. There are 16 residues in the CDR3. This chain's CDR3 is CASSTWTSGGAGELFF. In nucleotides, the CDR3 is TGCGCCAGCAGCACCTGGACTAGCGGGGGGGCAGGGGAGCTGTTTTTT.

The rearrangement uses TRBV7-3 and TRBJ1-6; 10 nucleotides match TRBD1. The CDR3 spans 14 residues. The junction had 4 bases not matched to a gene; V was cut back by 5 bases and J by 9 bases. CDR1 SGHTA and CDR2 FQGTGA come from the germline V gene. The CDR3 DNA sequence: TGTGCCAGCAGCCAAGACAGGGGGCTTTCACCCCTCCACTTT. It encodes CASSQDRGLSPLHF.

The CDR3 nucleotides read TGTGCCAGCAGCCCCACCCAGACAGACGGCTACACTGAAGCTTTCTTT. As protein: CASSPTQTDGYTEAFF. The chain combines TRBV4-2 with TRBJ1-1; maybe TRBD1 (5 bases). Trimming removed 4 bases at V and 3 bases at J, with 18 bases between. The germline CDR1 and CDR2 sequences are LGHNA and YNFKEQ. This CDR3 comprises 16 residues.

V is TRBV4-2 and J is TRBJ2-1; 11 bases align to TRBD1. Losses at the gene ends were 4 bases for V and 8 bases for J; bases not matched to a gene: 4. The CDR3 length is 14 residues. CDR1 is LGHNA, CDR2 YNFKEQ, per germline. CDR3 nucleotides: TGTGCCAGCAGCCCAGGGACAGGGGGATATGAGCAGTTCTTC. Translation: CASSPGTGGYEQFF.

CDR3 DNA sequence: TGTGCCATCAAGTGGGGGGCTGAAGCTTTCTTT. Protein: CAIKWGAEAFF. V is TRBV30 and J is TRBJ1-1; D is possibly TRBD1 (5 bases). CDR1 is GTSNPN and CDR2 is SVGIG in the germline V gene (reference sequence). The CDR3 has 11 amino acids. The V gene lost 8 bases and the J gene lost 6 bases, with 13 bases spanning the gap.

The chain recombines TRBV15 with TRBJ1-2; TRBD1 is a possible D gene (5 bases). V lost 0 bases and J lost 6, with 17 bases in between. Germline CDR1 LNHNV, CDR2 YYDKDF (reference sequence). CDR3 size: 16 residues. The CDR3 sequence is CATSRDRSGVLDGYTF. CDR3 bases: TGTGCCACCAGCAGAGATCGTTCGGGGGTCTTGGATGGCTACACCTTC.

CDR3: CASSQEVSFGSSSYNSPLHF. Here the CDR3 DNA reads TGCGCCAGCAGCCAAGAGGTTTCTTTCGGGAGCAGCTCCTATAATTCACCCCTCCACTTT. The chain links TRBV4-3 to TRBJ1-6; D remains unclear. This CDR3 is 20 amino acids long. The germline gives CDR1 LGHNA, CDR2 YSLEER. V gave up 0 bases and J gave up 0 bases, with 18 bases separating them.